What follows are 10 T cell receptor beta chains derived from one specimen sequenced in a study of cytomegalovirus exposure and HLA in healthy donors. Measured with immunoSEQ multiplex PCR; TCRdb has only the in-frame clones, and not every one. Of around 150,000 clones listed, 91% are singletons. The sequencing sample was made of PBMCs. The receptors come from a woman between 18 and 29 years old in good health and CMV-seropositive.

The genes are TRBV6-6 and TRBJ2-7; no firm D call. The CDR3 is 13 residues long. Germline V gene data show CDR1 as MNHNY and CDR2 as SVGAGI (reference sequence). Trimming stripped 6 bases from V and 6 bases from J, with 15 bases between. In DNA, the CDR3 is TGTGCCAGCAGGCCCAAAGGAGTCGGCGAGCAGTACTTC. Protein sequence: CASRPKGVGEQYF.

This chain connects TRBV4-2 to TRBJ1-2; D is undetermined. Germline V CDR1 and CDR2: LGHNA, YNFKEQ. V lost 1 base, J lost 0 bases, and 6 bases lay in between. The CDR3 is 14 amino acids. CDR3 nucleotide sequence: TGTGCCAGCAGCCAAGGAAACACTAACTATGGCTACACCTTC. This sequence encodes CASSQGNTNYGYTF.

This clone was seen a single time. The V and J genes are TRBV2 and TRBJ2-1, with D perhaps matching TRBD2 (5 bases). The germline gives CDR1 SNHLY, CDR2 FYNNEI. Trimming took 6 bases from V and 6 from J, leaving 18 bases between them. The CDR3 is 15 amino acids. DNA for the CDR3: TGTGCCAGCAGGACTAATCTGGGTTTTCGCAATGAGCAGTTCTTC. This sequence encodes CASRTNLGFRNEQFF. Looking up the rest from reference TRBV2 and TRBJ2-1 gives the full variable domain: EPEVTQTPSHQVTQMGQEVILRCVPISNHLYFYWYRQILGQKVEFLVSFYNNEISEKSEIFDDQFSVERPDGSNFTLKIRSTKLEDSAMYFCASRTNLGFRNEQFFGPGTRLTVL.

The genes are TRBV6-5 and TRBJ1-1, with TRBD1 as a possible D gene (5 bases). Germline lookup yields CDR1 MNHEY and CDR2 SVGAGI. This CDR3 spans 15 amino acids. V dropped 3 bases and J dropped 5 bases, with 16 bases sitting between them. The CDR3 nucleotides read TGTGCCAGCAGTTATGACACAGGCGGGGGTACTGAAGCTTTCTTT. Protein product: CASSYDTGGGTEAFF.

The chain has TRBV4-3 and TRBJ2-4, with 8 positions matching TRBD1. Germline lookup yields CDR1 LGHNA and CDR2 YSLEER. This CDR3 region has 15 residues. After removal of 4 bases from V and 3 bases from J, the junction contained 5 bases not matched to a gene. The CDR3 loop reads CASSRDTGGKNIQYF. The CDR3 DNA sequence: TGCGCCAGCAGCCGGGATACAGGGGGCAAAAACATTCAGTACTTC.

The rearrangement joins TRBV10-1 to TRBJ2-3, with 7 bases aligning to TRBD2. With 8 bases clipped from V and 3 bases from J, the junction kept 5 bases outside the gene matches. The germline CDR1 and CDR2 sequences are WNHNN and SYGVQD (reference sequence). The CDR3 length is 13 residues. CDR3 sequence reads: CASQGGKTDTQYF. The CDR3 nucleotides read TGCGCCAGCCAGGGAGGGAAGACAGATACGCAGTATTTT.

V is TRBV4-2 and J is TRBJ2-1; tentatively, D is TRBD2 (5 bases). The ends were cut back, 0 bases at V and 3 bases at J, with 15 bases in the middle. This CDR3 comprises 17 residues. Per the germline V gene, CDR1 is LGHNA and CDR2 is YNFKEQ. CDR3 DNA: TGTGCCAGCAGCCAAGATCTTTTCAGCGGAGACTACAATGAGCAGTTCTTC. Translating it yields CASSQDLFSGDYNEQFF.

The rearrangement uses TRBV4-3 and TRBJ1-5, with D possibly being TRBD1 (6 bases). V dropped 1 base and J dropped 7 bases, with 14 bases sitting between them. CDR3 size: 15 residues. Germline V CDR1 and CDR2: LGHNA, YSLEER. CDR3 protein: CASSQVAGAEQPQHF. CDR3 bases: TGCGCCAGCAGCCAAGTGGCAGGGGCTGAGCAGCCCCAGCATTTT.

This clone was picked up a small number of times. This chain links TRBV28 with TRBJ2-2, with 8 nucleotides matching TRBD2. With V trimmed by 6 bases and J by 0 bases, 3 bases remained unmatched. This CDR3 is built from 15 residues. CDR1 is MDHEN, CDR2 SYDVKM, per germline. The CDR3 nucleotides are TGTGCCAGCAGCAGACTAGCGTCGAACACCGGGGAGCTGTTTTTT. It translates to CASSRLASNTGELFF.

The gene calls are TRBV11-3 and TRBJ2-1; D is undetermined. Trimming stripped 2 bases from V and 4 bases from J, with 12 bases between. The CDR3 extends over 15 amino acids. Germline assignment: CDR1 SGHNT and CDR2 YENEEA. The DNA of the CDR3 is TGTGCCAGCAGCTTAAAAACACCCCTTTACAATGAGCAGTTCTTC. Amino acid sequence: CASSLKTPLYNEQFF.